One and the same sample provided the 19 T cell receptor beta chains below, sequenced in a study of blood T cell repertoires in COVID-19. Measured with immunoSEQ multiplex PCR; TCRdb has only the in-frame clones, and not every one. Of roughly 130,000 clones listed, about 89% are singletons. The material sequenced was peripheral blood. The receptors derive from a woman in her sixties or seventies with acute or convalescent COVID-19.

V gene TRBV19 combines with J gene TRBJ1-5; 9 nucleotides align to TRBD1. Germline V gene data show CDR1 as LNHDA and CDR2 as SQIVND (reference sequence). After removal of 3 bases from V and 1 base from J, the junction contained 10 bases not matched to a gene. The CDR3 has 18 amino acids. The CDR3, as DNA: TGTGCCAGTAGTATTAACCTCGGGACAGGGATGAGCAATCAGCCCCAGCATTTT. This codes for CASSINLGTGMSNQPQHF.

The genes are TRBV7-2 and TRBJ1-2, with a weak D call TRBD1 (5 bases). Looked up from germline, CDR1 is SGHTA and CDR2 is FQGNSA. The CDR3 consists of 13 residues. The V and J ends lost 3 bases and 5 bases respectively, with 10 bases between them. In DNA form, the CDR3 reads TGTGCCAGCAGCTTGAGACAGACTTATGGCTACACCTTC. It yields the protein CASSLRQTYGYTF.

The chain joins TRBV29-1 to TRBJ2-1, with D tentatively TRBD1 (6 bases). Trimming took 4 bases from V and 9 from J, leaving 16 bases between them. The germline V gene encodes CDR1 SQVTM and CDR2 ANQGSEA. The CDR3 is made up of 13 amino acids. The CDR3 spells CSVVQGHWSEQFF. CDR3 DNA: TGCAGCGTTGTTCAGGGGCATTGGAGTGAGCAGTTCTTC.

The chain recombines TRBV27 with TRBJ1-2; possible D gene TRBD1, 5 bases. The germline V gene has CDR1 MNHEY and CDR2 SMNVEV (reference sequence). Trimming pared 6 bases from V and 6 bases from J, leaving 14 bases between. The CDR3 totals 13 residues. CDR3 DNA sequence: TGTGCCAGCAGCTCCGACAGTATTCATGGCTACACCTTC. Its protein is CASSSDSIHGYTF.

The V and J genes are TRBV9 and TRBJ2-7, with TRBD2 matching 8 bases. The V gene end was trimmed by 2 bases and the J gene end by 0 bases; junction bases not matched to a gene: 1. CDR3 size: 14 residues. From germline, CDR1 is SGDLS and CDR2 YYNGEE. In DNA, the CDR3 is TGTGCCAGCAGCGTTAGCGGGGCCTCCTACGAGCAGTACTTC. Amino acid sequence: CASSVSGASYEQYF. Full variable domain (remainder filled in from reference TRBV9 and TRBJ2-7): DSGVTQTPKHLITATGQRVTLRCSPRSGDLSVYWYQQSLDQGLQFLIQYYNGEERAKGNILERFSAQQFPDLHSELNLSSLELGDSALYFCASSVSGASYEQYFGPGTRLTVT.

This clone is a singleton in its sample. CDR3 bases: TGTGCCAGCAGTGAAGCGACTAGCGGGAGTATAAGCAATGAGCAGTTCTTC. Protein product: CASSEATSGSISNEQFF. V gene TRBV6-1 combines with J gene TRBJ2-1, with 12 bases identical to TRBD2. The CDR3 runs 17 residues. V trimming: 0 bases; J trimming: 6 bases; junction bases outside the gene matches: 6. CDR1 and CDR2 (germline): MNHNS, SASEGT.

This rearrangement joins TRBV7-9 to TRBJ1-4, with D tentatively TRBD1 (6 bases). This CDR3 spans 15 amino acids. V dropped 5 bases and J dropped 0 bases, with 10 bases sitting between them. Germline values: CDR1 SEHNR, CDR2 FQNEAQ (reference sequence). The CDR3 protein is CASSSGQTTNEKLFF. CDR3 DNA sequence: TGTGCCAGCAGCAGCGGACAGACAACTAATGAAAAACTGTTTTTT.

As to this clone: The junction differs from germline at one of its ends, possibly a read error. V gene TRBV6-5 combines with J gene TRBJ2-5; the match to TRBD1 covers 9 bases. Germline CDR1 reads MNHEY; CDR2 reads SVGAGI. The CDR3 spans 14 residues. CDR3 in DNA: TGTGCCAGCAGTTACGGGACAGGGAAAGAGCCCCAGTACTTC. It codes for CASSYGTGKEPQYF.

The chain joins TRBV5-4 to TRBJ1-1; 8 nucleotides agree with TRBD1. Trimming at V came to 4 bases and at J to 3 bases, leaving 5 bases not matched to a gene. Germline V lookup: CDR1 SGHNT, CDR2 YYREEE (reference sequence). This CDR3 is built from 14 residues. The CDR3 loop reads CASSADRGDTEAFF. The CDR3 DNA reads TGTGCCAGCAGCGCTGACAGGGGCGACACTGAAGCTTTCTTT. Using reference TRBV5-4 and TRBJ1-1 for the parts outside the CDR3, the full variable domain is ETGVTQSPTHLIKTRGQQVTLRCSSQSGHNTVSWYQQALGQGPQFIFQYYREEENGRGNFPPRFSGLQFPNYSSELNVNALELDDSALYLCASSADRGDTEAFFGQGTRLTVV.

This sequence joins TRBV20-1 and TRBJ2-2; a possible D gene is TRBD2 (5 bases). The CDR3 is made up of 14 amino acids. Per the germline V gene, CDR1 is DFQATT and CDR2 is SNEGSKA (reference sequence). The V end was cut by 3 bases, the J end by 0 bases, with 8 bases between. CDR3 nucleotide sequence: TGCAGTGCTAGTTTCGGGACGAACACCGGGGAGCTGTTTTTT. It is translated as CSASFGTNTGELFF.

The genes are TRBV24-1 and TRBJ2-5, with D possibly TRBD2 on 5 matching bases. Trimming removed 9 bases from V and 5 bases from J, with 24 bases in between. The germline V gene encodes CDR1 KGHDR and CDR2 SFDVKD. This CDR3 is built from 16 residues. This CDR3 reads CATGSRLPGGIETQYF. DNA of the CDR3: TGTGCCACCGGAAGCAGGCTACCAGGAGGAATTGAGACCCAGTACTTC.

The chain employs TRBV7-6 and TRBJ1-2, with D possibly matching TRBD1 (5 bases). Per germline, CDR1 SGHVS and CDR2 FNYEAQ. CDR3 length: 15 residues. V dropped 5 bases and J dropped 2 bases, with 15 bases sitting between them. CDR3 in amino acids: CASSPRVGGNYGYTF. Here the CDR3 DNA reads TGTGCCAGCAGCCCCCGCGTGGGGGGAAACTATGGCTACACCTTC. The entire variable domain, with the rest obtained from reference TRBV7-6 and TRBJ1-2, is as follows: GAGVSQSPRYKVTKRGQDVALRCDPISGHVSLYWYRQALGQGPEFLTYFNYEAQQDKSGLPNDRFSAERPEGSISTLTIQRTEQRDSAMYRCASSPRVGGNYGYTFGSGTRLTVV.

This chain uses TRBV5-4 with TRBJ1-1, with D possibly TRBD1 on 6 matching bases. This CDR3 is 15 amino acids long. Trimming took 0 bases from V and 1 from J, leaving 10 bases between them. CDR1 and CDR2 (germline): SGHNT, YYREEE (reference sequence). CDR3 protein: CASSLATGTNTEAFF. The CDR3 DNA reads TGTGCCAGCAGCTTGGCCACAGGGACGAACACTGAAGCTTTCTTT.

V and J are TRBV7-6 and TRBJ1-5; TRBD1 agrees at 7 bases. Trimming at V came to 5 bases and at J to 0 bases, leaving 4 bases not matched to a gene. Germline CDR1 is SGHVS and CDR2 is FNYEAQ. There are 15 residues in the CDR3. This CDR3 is CASSQNRGSNQPQHF. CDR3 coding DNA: TGTGCCAGCAGCCAAAACAGGGGTAGCAATCAGCCCCAGCATTTT.

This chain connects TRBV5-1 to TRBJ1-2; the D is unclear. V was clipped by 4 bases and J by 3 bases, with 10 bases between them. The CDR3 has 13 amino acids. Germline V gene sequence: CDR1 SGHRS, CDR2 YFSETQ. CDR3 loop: CASSGTAYYGYTF. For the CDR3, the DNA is TGCGCCAGCAGCGGCACCGCCTACTATGGCTACACCTTC.

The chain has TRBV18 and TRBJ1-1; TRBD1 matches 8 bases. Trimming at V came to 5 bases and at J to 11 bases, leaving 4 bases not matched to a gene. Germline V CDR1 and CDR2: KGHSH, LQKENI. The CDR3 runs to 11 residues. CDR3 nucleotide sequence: TGTGCCAGCTCATTTACAGGGGGGGCTTTCTTT. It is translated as CASSFTGGAFF. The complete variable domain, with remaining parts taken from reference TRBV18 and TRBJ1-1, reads NAGVMQNPRHLVRRRGQEARLRCSPMKGHSHVYWYRQLPEEGLKFMVYLQKENIIDESGMPKERFSAEFPKEGPSILRIQQVVRGDSAAYFCASSFTGGAFFGQGTRLTVV.

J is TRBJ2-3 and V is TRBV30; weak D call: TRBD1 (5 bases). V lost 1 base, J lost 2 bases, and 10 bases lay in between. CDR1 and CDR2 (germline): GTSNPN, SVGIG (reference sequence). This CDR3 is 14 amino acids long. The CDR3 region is CAWSAGALTDTQYF. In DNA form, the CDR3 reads TGTGCCTGGAGTGCTGGGGCGCTCACAGATACGCAGTATTTT. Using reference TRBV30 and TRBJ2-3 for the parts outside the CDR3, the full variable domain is SQTIHQWPATLVQPVGSPLSLECTVEGTSNPNLYWYRQAAGRGLQLLFYSVGIGQISSEVPQNLSASRPQDRQFILSSKKLLLSDSGFYLCAWSAGALTDTQYFGPGTRLTVL.

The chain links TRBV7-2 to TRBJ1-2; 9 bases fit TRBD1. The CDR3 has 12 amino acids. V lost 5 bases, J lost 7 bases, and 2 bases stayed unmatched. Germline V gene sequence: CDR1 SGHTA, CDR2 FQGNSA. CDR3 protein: CASSNRGLGYTF. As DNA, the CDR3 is TGTGCCAGCAGCAACAGGGGGCTTGGCTACACCTTC. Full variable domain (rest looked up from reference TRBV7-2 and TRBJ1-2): GAGVSQSPSNKVTEKGKDVELRCDPISGHTALYWYRQSLGQGLEFLIYFQGNSAPDKSGLPSDRFSAERTGGSVSTLTIQRTQQEDSAVYLCASSNRGLGYTFGSGTRLTVV.

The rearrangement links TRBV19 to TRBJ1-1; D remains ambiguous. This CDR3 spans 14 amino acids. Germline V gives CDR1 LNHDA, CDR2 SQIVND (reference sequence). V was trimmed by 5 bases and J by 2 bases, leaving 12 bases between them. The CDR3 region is CASSPTKKNTEAFF. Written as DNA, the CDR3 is TGTGCCAGTAGTCCGACTAAAAAAAACACTGAAGCTTTCTTT.